This T cell receptor beta chain originates from a study of T cell responses to AZD1222 COVID-19 vaccine. Points from the study as a whole: Spike-specific TCRs gained breadth and depth after people received two AZD1222 doses. No day 14 peak samples; only post-peak repertoires were characterized.

Trimming took off 1 base at V and 6 bases at J, with 16 bases between the two ends. The CDR3 spans 15 residues. Germline V gives CDR1 LNHNV, CDR2 YYDKDF (reference sequence). The method was immunoSEQ multiplex PCR; TCRdb's version includes in-frame clones alone and lacks a portion of them. The sample records 68,000 or so clones, about nine tenths being singletons. A note on this clone: The antigen is not known.

This chain links TRBV15 with TRBJ2-7, with D possibly matching TRBD1 (6 bases). Sequencing used peripheral blood, obtained on day 0 of AZD1222 vaccination. The source is an adult in good health. CDR3 region: CATSRAQGMGGEQYF. The CDR3 DNA reads TGTGCCACCAGCAGAGCGCAGGGGATGGGTGGCGAGCAGTACTTC.